This is a list of T cell receptor beta chains from one sample in a study of cytomegalovirus exposure and HLA in healthy donors. This table comes from immunoSEQ multiplex PCR, and its TCRdb copy is limited to in-frame clones, with some not included. The profile covers approximately 130,000 clones, with over 65% appearing a single time and about 1.8% taken by the ten largest. The sample taken for sequencing was PBMCs. The receptor source for this set is a man younger than 35 in good health and CMV-seronegative. Each CDR3 is given with its conserved first and last residue. Fields, in order: CDR3 protein, CDR3 DNA, D gene, clone size, V gene, J gene. The D gene is left open where the match is weak. Where a row states a size, it is once, few, many or the class of an expanded clone; other rows omit it.

cdr3_aa: CASSGGLAGSEQFF
cdr3_nt: TGTGCCAGCAGCGGGGGACTAGCGGGGAGTGAGCAGTTCTTC
d_call: TRBD2
clone_size: -
v_call: TRBV6-5
j_call: TRBJ2-1

cdr3_aa: CASSETPPTDTQYF
cdr3_nt: TGTGCCAGCAGCGAAACTCCTCCCACGGATACGCAGTATTTT
d_call: -
clone_size: once
v_call: TRBV11-2
j_call: TRBJ2-3

cdr3_aa: CASRQIWNTEAFF
cdr3_nt: TGTGCCAGCAGACAGATATGGAACACTGAAGCTTTCTTT
d_call: -
clone_size: few
v_call: TRBV6-1
j_call: TRBJ1-1

cdr3_aa: CASNRRGASGGAEQETQYF
cdr3_nt: TGCGCCAGCAATCGGCGAGGGGCTAGCGGGGGGGCCGAGCAAGAGACCCAGTACTTC
d_call: TRBD2
clone_size: -
v_call: TRBV5-1
j_call: TRBJ2-5

cdr3_aa: CASTDYSNQPQHF
cdr3_nt: TGTGCCAGCACTGATTATAGCAATCAGCCCCAGCATTTT
d_call: -
clone_size: -
v_call: TRBV2
j_call: TRBJ1-5

cdr3_aa: CASSESGRGITSYNEQFF
cdr3_nt: TGCGCCAGCAGTGAGTCGGGCCGCGGGATTACGTCCTACAATGAGCAGTTCTTC
d_call: -
clone_size: once
v_call: TRBV10-1
j_call: TRBJ2-1

cdr3_aa: CASSTAGGNGYTF
cdr3_nt: TGCGCCAGCAGCACTGCAGGGGGCAATGGCTACACCTTC
d_call: TRBD1
clone_size: -
v_call: TRBV5-1
j_call: TRBJ1-2

cdr3_aa: CASIGRLVGGQASSGNTIYF
cdr3_nt: TGTGCCAGCATTGGTCGATTAGTTGGAGGACAGGCGTCCTCTGGAAACACCATATATTTT
d_call: TRBD1
clone_size: -
v_call: TRBV2
j_call: TRBJ1-3

cdr3_aa: CASSLGRDRGLETQYF
cdr3_nt: TGTGCCAGCAGCTTGGGTCGGGACAGGGGTTTAGAGACCCAGTACTTC
d_call: TRBD1
clone_size: -
v_call: TRBV5-4
j_call: TRBJ2-5

cdr3_aa: CASSSLAGQGTDTQYF
cdr3_nt: TGTGCCAGTAGTTCACTAGCGGGGCAAGGCACAGATACGCAGTATTTT
d_call: TRBD2
clone_size: -
v_call: TRBV19
j_call: TRBJ2-3

cdr3_aa: CASSRLTSGGASYEQYF
cdr3_nt: TGTGCCAGTAGCCGCCTCACTAGCGGGGGGGCCTCCTACGAGCAGTACTTC
d_call: TRBD2
clone_size: -
v_call: TRBV19
j_call: TRBJ2-7

cdr3_aa: CASSVESHSMWQYF
cdr3_nt: TGTGCCAGCAGCGTAGAGAGTCACTCCATGTGGCAGTACTTC
d_call: -
clone_size: -
v_call: TRBV9
j_call: TRBJ2-7

cdr3_aa: CASSSPGQGFYGYTF
cdr3_nt: TGTGCCAGCAGTTCACCGGGACAGGGTTTCTATGGCTACACCTTC
d_call: TRBD1
clone_size: -
v_call: TRBV27
j_call: TRBJ1-2

cdr3_aa: CASSYSNQRRNSPLHF
cdr3_nt: TGTGCCAGCAGTTACTCGAATCAACGGAGAAATTCACCCCTCCACTTT
d_call: -
clone_size: once
v_call: TRBV6-5
j_call: TRBJ1-6

cdr3_aa: CASSLGSDKNYGYTF
cdr3_nt: TGTGCCAGCAGCTTGGGCTCCGACAAGAACTATGGCTACACCTTC
d_call: -
clone_size: -
v_call: TRBV5-4
j_call: TRBJ1-2

cdr3_aa: CASSSEPGQKAQYF
cdr3_nt: TGCGCCAGCAGCTCGGAACCGGGACAGAAGGCCCAGTACTTC
d_call: TRBD1
clone_size: -
v_call: TRBV5-1
j_call: TRBJ2-5

cdr3_aa: CASSLVGHEQYF
cdr3_nt: TGTGCCAGCAGCTTAGTGGGCCACGAGCAGTACTTC
d_call: -
clone_size: -
v_call: TRBV7-8
j_call: TRBJ2-7

cdr3_aa: CASSPRGYGELFF
cdr3_nt: TGTGCCAGCAGCCCCAGGGGTTACGGGGAGCTGTTTTTT
d_call: -
clone_size: -
v_call: TRBV5-6
j_call: TRBJ2-2

cdr3_aa: CASSPQTGLGAFF
cdr3_nt: TGTGCCAGCAGCCCTCAGACAGGCCTCGGGGCTTTCTTT
d_call: -
clone_size: once
v_call: TRBV7-3
j_call: TRBJ1-1

cdr3_aa: CASSQDPPAGGLNNEQFF
cdr3_nt: TGCGCCAGCAGCCAAGATCCCCCAGCGGGGGGCCTAAACAATGAGCAGTTCTTC
d_call: TRBD2
clone_size: -
v_call: TRBV4-1
j_call: TRBJ2-1

cdr3_aa: CASKEGYYNEQFF
cdr3_nt: TGTGCCAGCAAGGAGGGGTACTACAATGAGCAGTTCTTC
d_call: -
clone_size: few
v_call: TRBV6-1
j_call: TRBJ2-1

cdr3_aa: CASSQGLAGDTDTQYF
cdr3_nt: TGTGCCAGCAGCCAAGGGTTAGCGGGGGACACAGATACGCAGTATTTT
d_call: TRBD2
clone_size: -
v_call: TRBV14
j_call: TRBJ2-3

cdr3_aa: CASSLDGYEQYF
cdr3_nt: TGTGCCAGCAGCTTGGACGGGTACGAGCAGTACTTC
d_call: -
clone_size: -
v_call: TRBV5-6
j_call: TRBJ2-7

cdr3_aa: CASSPPGISYNEQFF
cdr3_nt: TGTGCCAGTAGTCCCCCCGGGATCTCCTACAATGAGCAGTTCTTC
d_call: -
clone_size: -
v_call: TRBV19
j_call: TRBJ2-1

cdr3_aa: CASSLARGSGGSTDTQYF
cdr3_nt: TGTGCCAGCAGCTTAGCCCGAGGTAGCGGGGGGTCCACAGATACGCAGTATTTT
d_call: TRBD2
clone_size: -
v_call: TRBV11-2
j_call: TRBJ2-3

cdr3_aa: CASSQGLNSPLHF
cdr3_nt: TGTGCCAGCAGCCAAGGGCTCAATTCACCCCTCCACTTT
d_call: -
clone_size: once
v_call: TRBV4-2
j_call: TRBJ1-6

cdr3_aa: CASRNRATRDQPQHF
cdr3_nt: TGTGCCAGCAGGAACCGGGCAACGAGGGATCAGCCCCAGCATTTT
d_call: -
clone_size: -
v_call: TRBV2
j_call: TRBJ1-5

cdr3_aa: CASSEVWQGNTEAFF
cdr3_nt: TGTGCCAGCAGTGAAGTCTGGCAGGGGAACACTGAAGCTTTCTTT
d_call: -
clone_size: few
v_call: TRBV2
j_call: TRBJ1-1

cdr3_aa: CASSRTGVTDTQYF
cdr3_nt: TGTGCCAGTAGTAGGACAGGGGTCACAGATACGCAGTATTTT
d_call: TRBD1
clone_size: -
v_call: TRBV19
j_call: TRBJ2-3

cdr3_aa: CASSTGTVNTEAFF
cdr3_nt: TGTGCCAGCAGTACAGGGACGGTGAACACTGAAGCTTTCTTT
d_call: -
clone_size: -
v_call: TRBV6-5
j_call: TRBJ1-1

cdr3_aa: CASSQDLTGTDSPLHF
cdr3_nt: TGCGCCAGCAGCCAAGATCTCACAGGGACGGATTCACCCCTCCACTTT
d_call: -
clone_size: once
v_call: TRBV4-1
j_call: TRBJ1-6

cdr3_aa: CASSRRGATEAFF
cdr3_nt: TGTGCCAGCTCACGCAGGGGCGCCACTGAAGCTTTCTTT
d_call: -
clone_size: few
v_call: TRBV18
j_call: TRBJ1-1

cdr3_aa: CASSIGAATLYEQYF
cdr3_nt: TGTGCCAGTAGTATTGGGGCAGCCACACTTTACGAGCAGTACTTC
d_call: -
clone_size: -
v_call: TRBV19
j_call: TRBJ2-7

cdr3_aa: CASSQDGRGYSNQPQHF
cdr3_nt: TGCGCCAGCAGCCAAGATGGCAGGGGATATAGCAATCAGCCCCAGCATTTT
d_call: -
clone_size: -
v_call: TRBV4-1
j_call: TRBJ1-5

cdr3_aa: CASSLVGLGLNEQFF
cdr3_nt: TGTGCCAGCAGCTTAGTTGGACTAGGGCTAAATGAGCAGTTCTTC
d_call: TRBD2
clone_size: -
v_call: TRBV7-6
j_call: TRBJ2-1

cdr3_aa: CASSEASGGNTIYF
cdr3_nt: TGTGCCAGCAGTGAAGCGTCGGGAGGGAACACCATATATTTT
d_call: -
clone_size: few
v_call: TRBV6-1
j_call: TRBJ1-3

cdr3_aa: CASSLETSGGTYNEQFF
cdr3_nt: TGTGCCAGCAGCTTAGAAACTAGCGGGGGGACTTACAATGAGCAGTTCTTC
d_call: TRBD2
clone_size: -
v_call: TRBV7-2
j_call: TRBJ2-1

cdr3_aa: CASSRDRAYEQYF
cdr3_nt: TGCGCCAGCAGCAGGGACAGGGCATACGAGCAGTACTTC
d_call: TRBD1
clone_size: -
v_call: TRBV5-1
j_call: TRBJ2-7

cdr3_aa: CASSQVSTTQYF
cdr3_nt: TGTGCCAGCAGCCAAGTCAGTACAACCCAGTACTTC
d_call: -
clone_size: -
v_call: TRBV14
j_call: TRBJ2-5

cdr3_aa: CASSVRQGVVNTEAFF
cdr3_nt: TGTGCCAGCAGTGTAAGGCAGGGGGTCGTGAACACTGAAGCTTTCTTT
d_call: TRBD1
clone_size: few
v_call: TRBV2
j_call: TRBJ1-1

cdr3_aa: CASSFPGRGHTEAFF
cdr3_nt: TGTGCCAGCAGCTTCCCGGGCAGGGGGCACACTGAAGCTTTCTTT
d_call: TRBD1
clone_size: -
v_call: TRBV7-9
j_call: TRBJ1-1

cdr3_aa: CASSQGVSIWRHQETQYF
cdr3_nt: TGTGCCAGCAGCCAAGGGGTCTCTATTTGGCGGCACCAAGAGACCCAGTACTTC
d_call: -
clone_size: few
v_call: TRBV4-2
j_call: TRBJ2-5

cdr3_aa: CASRRGRDQPQHF
cdr3_nt: TGTGCCAGTCGCCGGGGGAGGGATCAGCCCCAGCATTTT
d_call: -
clone_size: -
v_call: TRBV19
j_call: TRBJ1-5

cdr3_aa: CASRREANEKLFF
cdr3_nt: TGTGCCAGCAGACGGGAGGCTAATGAAAAACTGTTTTTT
d_call: -
clone_size: few
v_call: TRBV6-1
j_call: TRBJ1-4

cdr3_aa: CASSYRGSSYEQYF
cdr3_nt: TGTGCCAGCAGTTACAGGGGGAGCTCCTACGAGCAGTACTTC
d_call: TRBD1
clone_size: -
v_call: TRBV27
j_call: TRBJ2-7

cdr3_aa: CASSPDSYNQPQHF
cdr3_nt: TGTGCCAGCAGTCCCGACAGCTACAATCAGCCCCAGCATTTT
d_call: -
clone_size: -
v_call: TRBV6-6
j_call: TRBJ1-5

cdr3_aa: CASSSGTRSNNEQFF
cdr3_nt: TGTGCCAGCAGTTCCGGGACTAGATCCAACAATGAGCAGTTCTTC
d_call: TRBD2
clone_size: -
v_call: TRBV5-4
j_call: TRBJ2-1

cdr3_aa: CASTQGGDGNQPQHF
cdr3_nt: TGTGCCAGCACGCAGGGAGGGGATGGCAATCAGCCCCAGCATTTT
d_call: -
clone_size: -
v_call: TRBV18
j_call: TRBJ1-5

cdr3_aa: CASSLPPSGGDPDTQYF
cdr3_nt: TGTGCCAGCAGCCTACCCCCTAGCGGGGGGGACCCAGATACGCAGTATTTT
d_call: TRBD2
clone_size: -
v_call: TRBV7-9
j_call: TRBJ2-3

cdr3_aa: CASSLGQTYEQYF
cdr3_nt: TGCGCCAGCAGCCTGGGACAGACTTACGAGCAGTACTTC
d_call: TRBD1
clone_size: -
v_call: TRBV4-1
j_call: TRBJ2-7

cdr3_aa: CASSETRERVGDGYTF
cdr3_nt: TGTGCCAGCAGTGAAACCCGTGAGAGGGTGGGAGATGGCTACACCTTC
d_call: -
clone_size: -
v_call: TRBV25-1
j_call: TRBJ1-2

cdr3_aa: CASSLVGQGAREQYF
cdr3_nt: TGCGCCAGCAGCTTGGTAGGACAGGGGGCGAGGGAGCAGTACTTC
d_call: TRBD1
clone_size: -
v_call: TRBV5-1
j_call: TRBJ2-7

cdr3_aa: CASTGGLAGGTGELFF
cdr3_nt: TGTGCCAGCACCGGCGGACTAGCGGGGGGCACCGGGGAGCTGTTTTTT
d_call: TRBD2
clone_size: -
v_call: TRBV2
j_call: TRBJ2-2

cdr3_aa: CASSIILTGSLHGYTF
cdr3_nt: TGTGCCAGTAGTATAATCCTCACAGGATCACTGCATGGCTACACCTTC
d_call: -
clone_size: -
v_call: TRBV19
j_call: TRBJ1-2

cdr3_aa: CASSQTGSYNEQFF
cdr3_nt: TGCGCCAGCAGCCAAACCGGGTCCTACAATGAGCAGTTCTTC
d_call: -
clone_size: -
v_call: TRBV4-1
j_call: TRBJ2-1

cdr3_aa: CASSLGEGSTEAFF
cdr3_nt: TGTGCCAGCTCACTCGGGGAGGGGTCCACTGAAGCTTTCTTT
d_call: -
clone_size: -
v_call: TRBV18
j_call: TRBJ1-1